This entry lists 14 T cell receptor beta chains sequenced from one sample in a study of cytomegalovirus exposure and HLA in healthy donors. Primers included in the PCR were 60 Vbeta and 13 Jbeta primers. TCRdb's copy holds only in-frame clones and misses some; the assay was immunoSEQ multiplex PCR. The data contain tens of thousands of clones, around four fifths of them seen just once; the ten biggest clones take up around 3%. The sequenced sample consisted of PBMCs. These TCRs come from a man aged 50 to 60 in good health and CMV-seronegative.

The chain is built from TRBV18 and TRBJ2-7; TRBD2 might be the D (5 bases). Germline V gene sequence: CDR1 KGHSH, CDR2 LQKENI. V dropped 2 bases and J dropped 3 bases, with 29 bases sitting between them. The CDR3 spans 20 residues. The CDR3 nucleotides read TGTGCCAGCTCACCAGGAACTAGTTCGTGGGTTCCAGTCGCGGTCTACGAGCAGTACTTC. Amino acids: CASSPGTSSWVPVAVYEQYF.

The CDR3 reads CASSTGQVPQPQHF. The DNA for the CDR3 is TGTGCCAGCAGTACGGGACAGGTTCCTCAGCCCCAGCATTTT. V and J are TRBV28 and TRBJ1-5; 8 bases are a match to TRBD1. The CDR3 covers 14 residues. CDR1 is MDHEN and CDR2 is SYDVKM in the germline V gene. With 5 bases clipped from V and 6 bases from J, the junction kept 6 bases outside the gene matches.

The chain employs TRBV5-1 and TRBJ2-3; no firm D call. Trimming left V 0 bases short and J 6 bases short, with 11 bases between. The CDR3 sequence is 14 residues long. The germline CDR1 and CDR2 sequences are SGHRS and YFSETQ. For the CDR3, the DNA is TGCGCCAGCAGCTTGGGAGGCAGCCCCGATACGCAGTATTTT. Residues: CASSLGGSPDTQYF.

V and J are TRBV6-5 and TRBJ1-2; 9 nucleotides line up with TRBD1. This CDR3 has 15 amino acids. CDR1 and CDR2 from the germline V gene are MNHEY and SVGAGI. The J segment lost 4 bases and the V segment lost 6 bases, leaving 9 bases of the junction unmatched. The CDR3 DNA reads as TGTGCCAGCAGAGTGAGGGACAGGGAGTCCTATGGCTACACCTTC. It specifies CASRVRDRESYGYTF.

V gene TRBV25-1 combines with J gene TRBJ2-3, with D uncertain. Germline V gene data show CDR1 as MGHDK and CDR2 as SYGVNS. Deletions cut 6 bases from V and 2 bases from J, with 3 bases between. The CDR3 covers 11 residues. In DNA, the CDR3 is TGTGCCAGCAGCTTCACAGATACGCAGTATTTT. This translates into CASSFTDTQYF.

This clone is a singleton in its sample. The chain recombines TRBV7-9 with TRBJ2-3; 11 bases map to TRBD2. Germline CDR1 reads SEHNR; CDR2 reads FQNEAQ (reference sequence). The length of the CDR3 is 17 residues. Unmatched junction bases numbered 4, after V lost 2 bases and J lost 0 bases. The CDR3 sequence is CASSLLAGGHSTDTQYF. CDR3 DNA sequence: TGTGCCAGCAGCTTACTAGCGGGGGGCCATAGCACAGATACGCAGTATTTT. The full variable domain, rest sourced from reference TRBV7-9 and TRBJ2-3, is DTGVSQNPRHKITKRGQNVTFRCDPISEHNRLYWYRQTLGQGPEFLTYFQNEAQLEKSRLLSDRFSAERPKGSFSTLEIQRTEQGDSAMYLCASSLLAGGHSTDTQYFGPGTRLTVL.

The chain links TRBV4-1 to TRBJ2-3; D possibly corresponds to TRBD2 (9 bases). The CDR3 has 17 amino acids. V was clipped by 3 bases and J by 6 bases, with 22 bases between them. CDR1 and CDR2 (germline): MGHRA, YSYEKL. CDR3 protein: CASSHDTGGLAGDTQYF. DNA of the CDR3: TGCGCCAGCAGCCACGACACAGGGGGTCTAGCGGGGGATACGCAGTATTTT.

The CDR3 sequence: CASSPPGQGRGYTF. CDR3 bases: TGTGCCAGCAGTCCCCCGGGACAGGGACGGGGCTACACCTTC. The chain is built from TRBV6-5 and TRBJ1-2; 9 bases align to TRBD1. This CDR3 has 14 residues. V dropped 5 bases and J dropped 8; count of bases not matched to a gene: 9. The germline V gene has CDR1 MNHEY and CDR2 SVGAGI.

V usage is TRBV4-3 and J usage is TRBJ2-7; maybe TRBD2 (6 bases). Trimming took 4 bases from V and 0 from J, leaving 13 bases between them. CDR1 LGHNA and CDR2 YSLEER come from the germline V gene. The CDR3 runs to 15 residues. The CDR3 nucleotides read TGCGCCAGCAGCCGAGAGGCGGGGTTCTCCTACGAGCAGTACTTC. Its protein is CASSREAGFSYEQYF.

This chain links TRBV28 with TRBJ1-5; tentatively, D is TRBD1 (6 bases). Trimming stripped 9 bases from V and 6 bases from J, with 15 bases between. The CDR3 extends over 13 amino acids. Germline values: CDR1 MDHEN, CDR2 SYDVKM. In DNA form, the CDR3 reads TGTGCCAGTCGGGGGGCAGGGGTTCAGCCCCAGCATTTT. Translated: CASRGAGVQPQHF. Supplemented by reference TRBV28 and TRBJ1-5, the full variable domain reads DVKVTQSSRYLVKRTGEKVFLECVQDMDHENMFWYRQDPGLGLRLIYFSYDVKMKEKGDIPEGYSVSREKKERFSLILESASTNQTSMYLCASRGAGVQPQHFGDGTRLSIL.

V usage is TRBV27 and J usage is TRBJ1-4, with TRBD1 matching over 7 bases. The CDR3 sequence is 16 residues long. Trimming at V came to 8 bases and at J to 7 bases, leaving 16 bases not matched to a gene. Germline V gives CDR1 MNHEY, CDR2 SMNVEV (reference sequence). Here the CDR3 reads CASGFLSGTVTEKLFF. The CDR3 DNA sequence: TGTGCCAGCGGATTCCTGTCCGGGACAGTTACTGAAAAACTGTTTTTT.

The CDR3 region is CASSYPARDNNSPLHF. The CDR3 DNA is TGTGCCAGCAGTTACCCCGCCAGGGACAATAATTCACCCCTCCACTTT. V and J are TRBV6-6 and TRBJ1-6, with D perhaps TRBD1 (6 bases). This CDR3 spans 16 amino acids. V lost 2 bases and J lost 5, with 13 bases in between. CDR1 MNHNY and CDR2 SVGAGI come from the germline V gene (reference sequence).

The rearrangement joins TRBV5-4 to TRBJ2-2; no clear D. V dropped 2 bases and J dropped 0 bases, with 5 bases sitting between them. Germline V lookup: CDR1 SGHNT, CDR2 YYREEE (reference sequence). The CDR3 covers 14 residues. CDR3: CASSFSANTGELFF. The CDR3 DNA sequence: TGTGCCAGCAGCTTTAGTGCGAACACCGGGGAGCTGTTTTTT. Full variable domain (outside the CDR3, taken from reference TRBV5-4 and TRBJ2-2): ETGVTQSPTHLIKTRGQQVTLRCSSQSGHNTVSWYQQALGQGPQFIFQYYREEENGRGNFPPRFSGLQFPNYSSELNVNALELDDSALYLCASSFSANTGELFFGEGSRLTVL.

The V and J genes are TRBV5-1 and TRBJ1-1, with TRBD1 matching 7 bases. Germline loops: CDR1 SGHRS, CDR2 YFSETQ. The CDR3 has 14 amino acids. Unmatched junction bases numbered 6, after V lost 3 bases and J lost 4 bases. In nucleotides, the CDR3 is TGCGCCAGCAGCTATGTTACAGGGGCCACTGAAGCTTTCTTT. Translation: CASSYVTGATEAFF. The whole variable domain, filled in from reference TRBV5-1 and TRBJ1-1, reads KAGVTQTPRYLIKTRGQQVTLSCSPISGHRSVSWYQQTPGQGLQFLFEYFSETQRNKGNFPGRFSGRQFSNSRSEMNVSTLELGDSALYLCASSYVTGATEAFFGQGTRLTVV.